This T cell receptor beta chain stems from a study of cytomegalovirus exposure and HLA in healthy donors. This CDR3 spans 11 amino acids. Trimming left V 5 bases short and J 1 base short, with 3 bases between. Germline V gene lookup returns CDR1 SGHVS and CDR2 FQNEAQ. PCR primers comprised 60 Vbeta and 13 Jbeta primers. The protocol was immunoSEQ multiplex PCR, while the TCRdb copy is restricted to in-frame clones and leaves out a portion. The sample records fewer than 200,000 clones, approximately 81% being singletons. The V gene is TRBV7-8, the J gene TRBJ2-7; D ambiguous. This clonotype originated in a man aged 18 to 29 in good health and CMV-seropositive. What was sequenced was PBMCs. The CDR3 region is CASSRSYEQYF. CDR3 in DNA: TGTGCCAGCAGCCGTTCCTACGAGCAGTACTTC. The whole variable domain, remainder taken from reference TRBV7-8 and TRBJ2-7, is GAGVSQSPRYKVAKRGQDVALRCDPISGHVSLFWYQQALGQGPEFLTYFQNEAQLDKSGLPSDRFFAERPEGSVSTLKIQRTQQEDSAVYLCASSRSYEQYFGPGTRLTVT.